Each of the 32 T cell receptor beta chains below was sequenced from the same sample in a study of T-cell reconstitution after alpha-beta-depleted transplantation in children. Unique molecular identifiers were built into the TCRbeta library. TCRdb redid the calling of the PCR reads with MiXCR, one entry per CDR3 protein. The data show 450,000 to 600,000 distinct CDR3 sequences, with over 10% seen just once and over 2% held by the top ten. Sequenced material: PBMCs, mostly from graft donor cells, taken 360 days after TCRalphabeta/CD19-depleted stem cell transplant. These receptors were collected from a male patient between 5 and 17 years old who had a stem cell transplant for acute myeloid leukemia, so the T cells may come from the graft donor.

A few counts support this clonotype. The chain employs TRBV3-1 and TRBJ2-2; D is possibly TRBD2 (5 bases). V was shortened by 1 base and J by 4 bases, with 16 bases between the two germline ends. The CDR3 covers 17 residues. Looked up from germline, CDR1 is LGHDT and CDR2 is YNNKEL (reference sequence). The CDR3 region has the DNA TGTGCCAGCAGCCAAGTCATTGGGCTAGCATCCACCGGGGAGCTGTTTTTT. Translating it yields CASSQVIGLASTGELFF.

In its sample, this clonotype was seen a few times. One end of the junction is discordant with germline, which a read error may explain. The rearrangement uses TRBV4-1 and TRBJ2-3, with TRBD2 matching 11 bases. The germline V gene has CDR1 MGHRA and CDR2 YSYEKL. This CDR3 region has 19 residues. The CDR3 DNA is TGTGCTAGCAGCCCAGGACTAGCGGGTCCCCAATCTTTCACAGATACGCAGTATTTT. Its protein is CASSPGLAGPQSFTDTQYF.

The CDR3 nucleotides are TGTGCCAGTAGCGCCGGGGGGGACAGCGCTCTCGAGCAGTACTTC. Translation gives CASSAGGDSALEQYF. The gene calls are TRBV19 and TRBJ2-7, with a possible D match to TRBD2 (8 bases). Germline loops: CDR1 LNHDA, CDR2 SQIVND (reference sequence). This CDR3 is built from 15 residues. V was cut by 6 bases and J by 6 bases, with 21 bases left in between.

V and J are TRBV28 and TRBJ2-1; no clear D gene. Trimming took 2 bases from V and 9 from J, leaving 8 bases between them. The CDR3 is 12 residues long. The germline gives CDR1 MDHEN, CDR2 SYDVKM. This CDR3 is CASSLKPSEQFF. CDR3 bases: TGTGCCAGCAGTTTAAAACCTTCTGAGCAGTTCTTC.

This clonotype was picked up a small number of times. V usage is TRBV5-1 and J usage is TRBJ2-1; D could derive from TRBD1 or TRBD2 (5 bases each). The V end was cut by 1 base, the J end by 4 bases, with 21 bases between. The germline gives CDR1 SGHRS, CDR2 YFSETQ. The CDR3 is 18 amino acids. The CDR3 nucleotides read TGCGCCAGCAGCTTGAAAGGGTCCCGGGATGAGGGGTACAATGAGCAGTTCTTC. This codes for CASSLKGSRDEGYNEQFF.

This clonotype has at least ten counts. The rearrangement links TRBV20-1 to TRBJ2-2, with 10 positions matching TRBD2. The CDR3 has 18 amino acids. Trimming removed 0 bases from V and 6 bases from J; junction bases left unmatched: 13. Per the germline V gene, CDR1 is DFQATT and CDR2 is SNEGSKA (reference sequence). CDR3 nucleotides: TGCAGTGCTAGAGATCATAAAGCGGGAGGGCTTTGGGCCGGGGAGCTGTTTTTT. Its protein is CSARDHKAGGLWAGELFF.

The table lists this clonotype with a few counts. V is TRBV28 and J is TRBJ2-5, with D possibly matching TRBD1 (6 bases). The CDR3 is 14 residues long. CDR1 is MDHEN, CDR2 SYDVKM, per germline. Trimming pared 5 bases from V and 3 bases from J, leaving 13 bases between. The CDR3 sequence: CASSPGTHEETQYF. The DNA for the CDR3 is TGTGCCAGCAGTCCCGGGACACATGAAGAGACCCAGTACTTC. The full variable domain, completed using reference TRBV28 and TRBJ2-5, is DVKVTQSSRYLVKRTGEKVFLECVQDMDHENMFWYRQDPGLGLRLIYFSYDVKMKEKGDIPEGYSVSREKKERFSLILESASTNQTSMYLCASSPGTHEETQYFGPGTRLLVL.

This clonotype was counted only a few times. V and J are TRBV6-4 and TRBJ1-1; D uncertain. V gave up 3 bases and J gave up 5 bases, with 13 bases separating them. Germline CDR1 reads MRHNA; CDR2 reads SNTAGT. The CDR3 contains 14 residues. Written as DNA, the CDR3 is TGTGCCAGCAGTGAGTACCCCGAGAGGACTGAAGCTTTCTTT. Translating it yields CASSEYPERTEAFF.

The chain links TRBV29-1 to TRBJ2-7; tentative D call: TRBD2 (6 bases). Trimming shortened V by 6 bases and J by 5 bases, and 17 bases separated the two germline ends. The CDR3 totals 13 residues. Per the germline V gene, CDR1 is SQVTM and CDR2 is ANQGSEA. CDR3 loop: CSVTPWGDDEQYF. DNA for the CDR3: TGCAGCGTCACACCGTGGGGGGATGACGAGCAGTACTTC.

This clonotype was seen repeatedly, ten times or more. The DNA for the CDR3 is TGCAGCATCTTCACTAGCGGGGGTTTCCACGAGCAGTACTTC. It encodes CSIFTSGGFHEQYF. The rearrangement joins TRBV29-1 to TRBJ2-7; 11 bases are shared with TRBD2. V was pared by 8 bases and J by 5 bases, with 11 bases of the junction left unmatched. CDR1 is SQVTM and CDR2 is ANQGSEA in the germline V gene. CDR3 length equals 14 residues.

This clonotype was picked up many times. The chain recombines TRBV12-3 or TRBV12-4 with TRBJ2-4; TRBD2 is a possible D gene (6 bases). With 8 bases removed from V and 8 bases from J, the gap between germline ends came to 19 bases. The CDR3 consists of 14 residues. The chain's CDR3 is CASSWRGPWDIQYF. The CDR3 DNA sequence: TGTGCCAGCTCTTGGAGGGGCCCCTGGGACATTCAGTACTTC.

This clonotype was observed a handful of times. The rearrangement uses TRBV18 and TRBJ1-5; no clear D gene. This CDR3 is built from 15 residues. Per the germline V gene, CDR1 is KGHSH and CDR2 is LQKENI. The V end lost 2 bases, the J end lost 3 bases, and 11 bases lay between the germline ends. CDR3 sequence (DNA): TGTGCCAGCTCACCAAAAAGGGTTGACAATCAGCCCCAGCATTTT. Translating gives CASSPKRVDNQPQHF.

This rearrangement joins TRBV20-1 to TRBJ2-1, with D possibly being TRBD2 (5 bases). Trimming took off 3 bases at V and 7 bases at J, with 16 bases between the two ends. This CDR3 is 14 amino acids long. CDR1 and CDR2 (germline): DFQATT, SNEGSKA (reference sequence). The CDR3 DNA follows: TGCAGTGCTAGGAGGGCTCCTATTGGGAATGAGCAGTTCTTC. This translates into CSARRAPIGNEQFF.

This clonotype was detected a few times. The chain links TRBV3-1 to TRBJ1-5; D is possibly TRBD1 (6 bases). Trimming cost V 3 bases and J 0 bases, with 12 bases left between them. The length of the CDR3 is 16 residues. Germline V gives CDR1 LGHDT, CDR2 YNNKEL (reference sequence). CDR3 DNA sequence: TGTGCCAGCAGCCAGGCAGGGGTCTATAGCAATCAGCCCCAGCATTTT. This codes for CASSQAGVYSNQPQHF.

This chain uses TRBV20-1 with TRBJ2-3, with TRBD2 identical over 11 bases. Trimming took 5 bases from V and 2 from J; bases not matched to a gene: 6. The CDR3 consists of 15 residues. From germline, CDR1 is DFQATT and CDR2 SNEGSKA (reference sequence). The CDR3 protein is CSACLAGGYTDTQYF. Written as DNA, the CDR3 is TGCAGTGCTTGCCTAGCGGGAGGCTACACAGATACGCAGTATTTT.

This clonotype was seen only once. The chain couples TRBV9 to TRBJ2-5; a possible D gene is TRBD1 (7 bases). The CDR3 loop spans 17 amino acids. Trimming removed 2 bases from V and 3 bases from J, with 20 bases in between. Germline loops: CDR1 SGDLS, CDR2 YYNGEE. The CDR3 spells CASSVHRGGGVEETQYF. The CDR3 coding sequence is TGTGCCAGCAGCGTCCACAGGGGAGGAGGAGTAGAAGAGACCCAGTACTTC. The full variable domain, with the rest looked up from reference TRBV9 and TRBJ2-5, is DSGVTQTPKHLITATGQRVTLRCSPRSGDLSVYWYQQSLDQGLQFLIQYYNGEERAKGNILERFSAQQFPDLHSELNLSSLELGDSALYFCASSVHRGGGVEETQYFGPGTRLLVL.

V gene TRBV28 combines with J gene TRBJ1-1; 7 bases are shared with TRBD1. The CDR3 covers 14 residues. The V segment lost 5 bases and the J segment 0 bases; nucleotides outside the gene matches: 3. The germline gives CDR1 MDHEN, CDR2 SYDVKM. CDR3 sequence: CASSGQAVNTEAFF. CDR3 DNA sequence: TGTGCCAGCAGTGGACAGGCGGTGAACACTGAAGCTTTCTTT.

The chain carries TRBV28 and TRBJ2-3; TRBD2 aligns across 8 bases. Losses at the gene ends were 2 bases for V and 5 bases for J; bases not matched to a gene: 6. CDR1 and CDR2 from the germline V gene are MDHEN and SYDVKM. CDR3 length equals 15 residues. CDR3 sequence reads: CASSLLAGRVDTQYF. The CDR3 bases are TGTGCCAGCAGTTTACTAGCGGGTCGTGTAGATACGCAGTATTTT.

DNA for the CDR3: TGTGCCAGCTCCAAACTAGCGGGAGGGCCTCTTGAGCAGTACTTC. Protein product: CASSKLAGGPLEQYF. The chain combines TRBV25-1 with TRBJ2-7; the match to TRBD2 covers 13 bases. The V gene end was trimmed by 8 bases and the J gene end by 7 bases; junction bases not matched to a gene: 11. The CDR3 length is 15 residues. Germline assignment: CDR1 MGHDK and CDR2 SYGVNS.

This clonotype has more than one count but fewer than ten. This sequence joins TRBV6-2 or TRBV6-3 and TRBJ2-1; D gene ambiguous. The CDR3 is made up of 13 amino acids. Trimming stripped 4 bases from V and 7 bases from J, with 11 bases between. CDR1 is MNHEY, CDR2 SVGEGT, per germline. The chain's CDR3 is CASSWPVGNEQFF. CDR3 DNA sequence: TGTGCCAGCAGTTGGCCCGTTGGGAATGAGCAGTTCTTC.

This clonotype was recorded many times. The rearrangement uses TRBV24-1 and TRBJ2-7, with TRBD2 as a possible D gene (5 bases). The CDR3 loop spans 15 amino acids. V was trimmed by 4 bases and J by 2 bases, leaving 14 bases between them. Germline assignment: CDR1 KGHDR and CDR2 SFDVKD. In nucleotides, the CDR3 is TGTGCCACCAGTGACCCGACGGGGTCTACCTACGAGCAGTACTTC. It codes for CATSDPTGSTYEQYF.

This clonotype was picked up a small number of times. The V gene is TRBV25-1, the J gene TRBJ2-1, with TRBD2 identical over 7 bases. Looked up from germline, CDR1 is MGHDK and CDR2 is SYGVNS. The length of the CDR3 is 14 residues. Unmatched junction bases numbered 9, after V lost 7 bases and J lost 6 bases. Written as DNA, the CDR3 is TGTGCCAGCACCCGGACTAGAGGGACCAATGAGCAGTTCTTC. Its translation is CASTRTRGTNEQFF.

This clonotype was recorded many times. The CDR3 loop reads CASSSSGTSYNEQFF. CDR3 DNA sequence: TGCGCCAGCAGCTCTAGCGGGACCTCCTACAATGAGCAGTTCTTC. The V and J genes are TRBV5-1 and TRBJ2-1, with 9 bases fitting TRBD2. Germline CDR1 and CDR2: SGHRS and YFSETQ. The CDR3 covers 15 residues. V dropped 3 bases and J dropped 0; count of bases not matched to a gene: 1.

A few counts support this clonotype. This chain joins TRBV6-5 and TRBJ1-4, with TRBD1 matching over 9 bases. The CDR3 is 16 residues long. The germline gives CDR1 MNHEY, CDR2 SVGAGI. V was clipped by 0 bases and J by 8 bases; unmatched bases: 7. As DNA, the CDR3 is TGTGCCAGCAGTTACTCTTGGACAGGGGCGGCGGAAAAACTGTTTTTT. It encodes CASSYSWTGAAEKLFF.

About this clonotype itself: The junction departs from germline at one end; a sequencing error may be responsible. The chain employs TRBV15 and TRBJ1-5; TRBD1 agrees at 8 bases. Germline CDR1 reads LNHNV; CDR2 reads YYDKDF (reference sequence). This CDR3 is built from 18 residues. CDR3 nucleotides: TGTGCCACCAGCAGCCAGAGAACAGGGGGACTTTACTATCAACCCCAGCATTTT. This encodes CATSSQRTGGLYYQPQHF.

This clonotype was seen a few times. The genes are TRBV28 and TRBJ2-7; D not resolved. CDR3 length equals 13 residues. The germline CDR1 and CDR2 sequences are MDHEN and SYDVKM. Between the trimmed V and J ends, which lost 3 bases and 4 bases, there was a span of 10 bases. The CDR3 protein is CASSFAPPYEQYF. The CDR3 DNA is TGTGCCAGCAGTTTCGCACCTCCTTACGAGCAGTACTTC. Supplemented by reference TRBV28 and TRBJ2-7, the full variable domain reads DVKVTQSSRYLVKRTGEKVFLECVQDMDHENMFWYRQDPGLGLRLIYFSYDVKMKEKGDIPEGYSVSREKKERFSLILESASTNQTSMYLCASSFAPPYEQYFGPGTRLTVT.

This clonotype was observed a handful of times. The chain has TRBV12-3 or TRBV12-4 and TRBJ1-2; 7 bases align to TRBD1. This CDR3 contains 13 residues. V lost 6 bases, J lost 8 bases, and 9 bases stayed unmatched. Written as DNA, the CDR3 is TGTGCCAGCAGAATTAACAGGGGAGGCGGCTACACCTTC. Amino acid sequence: CASRINRGGGYTF.

This clonotype occurred a few times. V and J are TRBV4-3 and TRBJ2-1; 8 bases map to TRBD2. Germline trimming cut 3 bases from V and 2 bases from J; bases unmatched to any gene: 9. The CDR3 is 17 residues long. The germline CDR1 and CDR2 sequences are LGHNA and YSLEER. In nucleotides, the CDR3 is TGCGCCAGCAGCCAGCCCTCGTTAGCGGGAACCTACAATGAGCAGTTCTTC. Amino acids: CASSQPSLAGTYNEQFF.

This chain connects TRBV18 to TRBJ1-2; D is possibly TRBD1 (6 bases). Trimming shortened V by 4 bases and J by 8 bases, and 11 bases separated the two germline ends. There are 12 residues in the CDR3. The germline V gene encodes CDR1 KGHSH and CDR2 LQKENI. The CDR3 coding sequence is TGTGCCAGCTCACAGAGGACAGAGGGCTACACCTTC. Translating gives CASSQRTEGYTF.

The chain joins TRBV6-2 or TRBV6-3 to TRBJ2-1; TRBD2 matches 7 bases. The J segment lost 10 bases and the V segment lost 7 bases, leaving 13 bases of the junction unmatched. The germline gives CDR1 MNHEY, CDR2 SVGEGT. This CDR3 comprises 14 residues. As DNA, the CDR3 is TGTGCCAGCAAAAAGGGTATAGGCGGGAGCGAGCAGTTCTTC. Translation: CASKKGIGGSEQFF.

The rearrangement uses TRBV6-1 and TRBJ1-1; D is unclear. V lost 8 bases to trimming and J lost 1 base, with 11 bases between them. The CDR3 extends over 13 amino acids. Germline V gene data show CDR1 as MNHNS and CDR2 as SASEGT. The CDR3 protein is CASLSTSNTEAFF. DNA for the CDR3: TGTGCCAGCCTATCGACATCGAACACTGAAGCTTTCTTT.

This clonotype was picked up a small number of times. The chain uses TRBV15 and TRBJ2-3, with 8 bases aligning to TRBD2. V lost 5 bases, J lost 1 base, and 8 bases stayed unmatched. Per germline, CDR1 LNHNV and CDR2 YYDKDF (reference sequence). The CDR3 contains 16 residues. CDR3 region: CATSARLSGGTDTQYF. The CDR3 coding sequence is TGTGCCACCAGCGCACGCCTTAGCGGGGGCACAGATACGCAGTATTTT. Supplemented by reference TRBV15 and TRBJ2-3, the full variable domain reads DAMVIQNPRYQVTQFGKPVTLSCSQTLNHNVMYWYQQKSSQAPKLLFHYYDKDFNNEADTPDNFQSRRPNTSFCFLDIRSPGLGDTAMYLCATSARLSGGTDTQYFGPGTRLTVL.